Sequencing of this TCR beta chain was carried out in a study of blood T cell repertoires in COVID-19. Study context: COVID-19 samples, acute and convalescent, were from the United States, Italy and Spain. The cDNA or gDNA used as material had been derived from T cells, B-cell-depleted T cells, or PBMCs.

Seattle's enrolled individuals joined amid active infection and were then monitored longitudinally. The CDR3 has 14 amino acids. Germline assignment: CDR1 LNHDA and CDR2 SQIVND (reference sequence). With 3 bases clipped from V and 8 bases from J, the junction kept 5 bases outside the gene matches. This table comes from immunoSEQ multiplex PCR, and its TCRdb copy is limited to in-frame clones, with some not included. Seen here are tens of thousands of clones, approximately 80% observed once, and the top ten hold 10% to 15%. The chain uses TRBV19 and TRBJ1-1, with TRBD1 identical over 11 bases. Sequences were obtained from peripheral blood. The sequence was obtained from a man aged 50-60 years with COVID-19, enrolled during active disease. The CDR3, as DNA: TGTGCCAGTAGTATTGGACAGGGGGCATTAGAAGCTTTCTTT. Encoded protein: CASSIGQGALEAFF.